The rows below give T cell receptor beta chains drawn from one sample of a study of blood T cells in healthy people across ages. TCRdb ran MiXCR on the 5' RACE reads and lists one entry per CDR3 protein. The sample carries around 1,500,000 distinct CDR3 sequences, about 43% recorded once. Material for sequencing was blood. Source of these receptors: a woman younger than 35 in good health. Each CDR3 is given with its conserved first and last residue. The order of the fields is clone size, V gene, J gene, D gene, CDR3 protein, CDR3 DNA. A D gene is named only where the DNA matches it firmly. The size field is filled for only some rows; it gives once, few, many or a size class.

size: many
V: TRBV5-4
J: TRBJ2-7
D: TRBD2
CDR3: CASSTGLAVYEQYF
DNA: TGTGCCAGCAGCACGGGACTAGCGGTCTACGAGCAGTACTTC

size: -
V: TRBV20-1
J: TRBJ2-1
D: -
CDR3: CSAGSGGTASHEQFF
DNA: TGCAGTGCTGGATCCGGAGGGACAGCAAGCCATGAGCAGTTCTTC

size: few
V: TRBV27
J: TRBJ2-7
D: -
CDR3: CASSLVGRSAYEQYF
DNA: TGTGCCAGCAGTTTAGTCGGGCGGTCTGCCTACGAGCAGTACTTC

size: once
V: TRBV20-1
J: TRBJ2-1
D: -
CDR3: CSAAGSSYNEQFF
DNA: TGCAGTGCCGCAGGAAGCTCCTACAATGAGCAGTTCTTC

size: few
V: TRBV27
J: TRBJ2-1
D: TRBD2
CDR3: CASSVAGELYNEQFF
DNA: TGTGCCAGCAGTGTAGCGGGGGAGTTATACAATGAGCAGTTCTTC

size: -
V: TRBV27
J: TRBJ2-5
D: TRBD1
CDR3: CASSLLGQGETQYF
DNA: TGTGCCAGCAGTTTACTGGGACAGGGGGAGACCCAGTACTTC

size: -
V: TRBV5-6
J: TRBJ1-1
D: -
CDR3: CASSLEGGWYTEAFF
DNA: TGTGCCAGCAGCTTGGAGGGAGGTTGGTACACTGAAGCTTTCTTT

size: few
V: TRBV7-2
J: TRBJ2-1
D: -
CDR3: CARSLAGGSAYNEQFF
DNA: TGTGCCAGAAGCTTAGCCGGGGGATCTGCTTACAATGAGCAGTTCTTC

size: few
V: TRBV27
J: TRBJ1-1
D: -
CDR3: CASRIDSMNTEAFF
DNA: TGTGCCAGCAGGATAGACAGCATGAACACTGAAGCTTTCTTT

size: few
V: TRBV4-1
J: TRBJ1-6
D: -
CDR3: CASSQDIGQNSPLHF
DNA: TGCGCCAGCAGCCAAGACATCGGGCAGAATTCACCCCTCCACTTT

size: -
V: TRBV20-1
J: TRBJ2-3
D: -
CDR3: CSARGTLLGATDTQYF
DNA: TGCAGTGCTAGAGGAACCCTACTAGGGGCCACAGATACGCAGTATTTT

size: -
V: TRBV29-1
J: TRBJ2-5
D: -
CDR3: CSVRQGSLTVETQYF
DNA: TGCAGCGTTAGGCAGGGCAGTTTGACGGTAGAGACCCAGTACTTC

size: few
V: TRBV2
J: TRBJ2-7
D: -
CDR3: CASSELRVSYEQYF
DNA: TGTGCCAGCAGTGAATTGCGGGTCTCCTACGAGCAGTACTTC

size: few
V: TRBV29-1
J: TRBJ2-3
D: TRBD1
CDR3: CSVVGWQGETTSTDTQYF
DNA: TGCAGCGTTGTCGGATGGCAGGGGGAAACCACAAGCACAGATACGCAGTATTTT

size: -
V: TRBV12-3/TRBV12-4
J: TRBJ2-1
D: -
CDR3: CASSPLRPDNEQFF
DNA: TGTGCCAGCAGTCCCCTCAGGCCGGACAATGAGCAGTTCTTC

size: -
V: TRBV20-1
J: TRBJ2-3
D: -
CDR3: CSARDGGEGTDTQYF
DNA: TGCAGTGCTAGAGATGGAGGGGAGGGCACAGATACGCAGTATTTT

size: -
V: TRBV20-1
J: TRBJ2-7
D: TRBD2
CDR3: CSARDPSGTYEQYF
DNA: TGCAGTGCTAGAGATCCTAGCGGGACCTACGAGCAGTACTTC

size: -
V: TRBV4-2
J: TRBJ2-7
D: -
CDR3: CASSQDKLYEQYF
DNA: TGTGCCAGCAGCCAAGATAAATTGTACGAGCAGTACTTC

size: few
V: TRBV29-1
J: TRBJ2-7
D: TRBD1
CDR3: CSVGGTGARIDINEQYF
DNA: TGCAGCGTTGGAGGGACAGGAGCGAGAATAGATATCAATGAGCAGTACTTC

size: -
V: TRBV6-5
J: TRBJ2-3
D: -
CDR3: CASTKLAGKRGDTQYF
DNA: TGTGCCAGCACCAAATTAGCGGGCAAAAGGGGGGATACGCAGTATTTT

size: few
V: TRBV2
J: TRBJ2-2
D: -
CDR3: CASSLPGVGTGELFF
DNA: TGTGCCAGCAGCCTCCCTGGGGTAGGAACCGGGGAGCTGTTTTTT

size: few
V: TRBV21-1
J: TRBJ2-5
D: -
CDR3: CASSSRPYGQYF
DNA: TGTGCCAGCAGCTCGCGGCCGTATGGGCAGTACTTC

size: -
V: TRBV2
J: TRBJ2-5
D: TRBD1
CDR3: CASRETGGETQYF
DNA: TGTGCCAGCAGGGAGACAGGGGGAGAGACCCAGTACTTC

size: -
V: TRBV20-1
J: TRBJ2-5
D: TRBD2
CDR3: CSARLAGVRETQYF
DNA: TGCAGTGCGAGACTAGCGGGGGTTCGGGAGACCCAGTACTTC

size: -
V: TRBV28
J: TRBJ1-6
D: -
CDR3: CASRPGVGRSPLHF
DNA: TGTGCCAGCAGGCCAGGGGTCGGAAGGTCACCCCTCCACTTT

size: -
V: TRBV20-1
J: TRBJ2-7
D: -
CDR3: CSARSMGASSYEQYF
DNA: TGCAGTGCTAGATCCATGGGCGCGAGCTCCTACGAGCAGTACTTC

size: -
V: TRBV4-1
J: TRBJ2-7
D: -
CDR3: CASSQGAGVTCEQYF
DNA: TGCGCCAGCAGCCAAGGAGCCGGAGTTACCTGCGAGCAGTACTTC

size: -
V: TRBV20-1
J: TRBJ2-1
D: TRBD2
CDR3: CSASSSGTNEQFF
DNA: TGCAGTGCTAGTTCCAGCGGGACCAATGAGCAGTTCTTC

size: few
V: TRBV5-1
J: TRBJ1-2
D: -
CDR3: CASSSVTTANYGYTF
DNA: TGCGCCAGCAGCTCGGTCACGACGGCTAACTATGGCTACACCTTC

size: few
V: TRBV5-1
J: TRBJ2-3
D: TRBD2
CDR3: CASSLAQAGRADTQYF
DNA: TGCGCCAGCAGCTTGGCCCAAGCGGGGAGGGCAGATACGCAGTATTTT

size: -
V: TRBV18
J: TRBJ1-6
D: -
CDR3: CASSRGRQHFYNSPLHF
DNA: TGTGCCAGCTCACGGGGGCGACAGCACTTCTATAATTCACCCCTCCACTTT

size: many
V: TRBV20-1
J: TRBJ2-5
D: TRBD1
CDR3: CSACQGVGETQYF
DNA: TGCAGTGCTTGTCAGGGGGTGGGGGAGACCCAGTACTTC

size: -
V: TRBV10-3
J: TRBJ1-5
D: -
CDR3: CAISVDGNQPQHF
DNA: TGTGCCATCAGTGTCGACGGCAATCAGCCCCAGCATTTT

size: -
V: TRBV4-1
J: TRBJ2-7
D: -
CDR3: CASSQDPPAYEQYF
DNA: TGCGCCAGCAGCCAAGATCCCCCAGCCTACGAGCAGTACTTC

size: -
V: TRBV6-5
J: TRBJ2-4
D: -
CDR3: CASSYSNLRAKNIQYF
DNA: TGTGCCAGCAGTTACTCGAACCTTAGGGCCAAAAACATTCAGTACTTC

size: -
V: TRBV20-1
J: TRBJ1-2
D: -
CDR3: CSAREPGVNYGYTF
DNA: TGCAGTGCTAGAGAGCCAGGGGTGAACTATGGCTACACCTTC

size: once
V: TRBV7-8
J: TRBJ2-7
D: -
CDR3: CASSLVRDSQKEQYF
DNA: TGTGCCAGCAGCTTAGTTCGGGACTCCCAAAAGGAGCAGTACTTC

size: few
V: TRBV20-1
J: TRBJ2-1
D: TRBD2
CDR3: CSAEGTSGTNEQFF
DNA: TGCAGTGCTGAAGGGACTAGCGGGACCAATGAGCAGTTCTTC

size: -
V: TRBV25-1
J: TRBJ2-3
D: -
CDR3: CASSPVGGTDTLYF
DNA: TGCGCCAGCAGCCCCGTGGGGGGCACAGATACGCTGTATTTT

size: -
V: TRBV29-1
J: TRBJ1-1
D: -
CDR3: CSVGLVGWEGEAFF
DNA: TGCAGCGTTGGGTTGGTTGGATGGGAAGGTGAAGCTTTCTTT

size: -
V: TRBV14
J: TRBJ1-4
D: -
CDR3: CASSQAGARAEKLFF
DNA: TGTGCCAGCAGCCAAGCTGGGGCCCGTGCGGAAAAACTGTTTTTT

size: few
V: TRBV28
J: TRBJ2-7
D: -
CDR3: CASSVNMGQRGEQYF
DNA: TGTGCCAGCAGTGTAAACATGGGCCAGAGAGGAGAGCAGTACTTC

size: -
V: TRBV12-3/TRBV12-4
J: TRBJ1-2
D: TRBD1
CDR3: CASRSTGLTSYGYTF
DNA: TGTGCCAGCCGATCGACAGGGCTGACTTCCTATGGCTACACCTTC

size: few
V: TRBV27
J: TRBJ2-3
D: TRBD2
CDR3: CATKRTSVMSDTQYF
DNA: TGTGCCACCAAGCGGACTAGCGTGATGTCAGATACGCAGTATTTT

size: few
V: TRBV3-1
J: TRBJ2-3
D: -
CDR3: CASSHLRTDTQYF
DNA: TGTGCCAGCAGCCACCTTCGGACAGATACGCAGTATTTT

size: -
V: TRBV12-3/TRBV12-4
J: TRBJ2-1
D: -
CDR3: CASSNGPGEETQFF
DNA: TGTGCCAGCAGTAACGGCCCCGGGGAAGAGACCCAGTTCTTC

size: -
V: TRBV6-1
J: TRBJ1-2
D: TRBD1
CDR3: CASREQGRDYGYTF
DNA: TGTGCCAGCAGGGAACAGGGGAGGGACTATGGCTACACCTTC

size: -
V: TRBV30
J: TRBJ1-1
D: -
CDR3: CAWRRQDYTEAFF
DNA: TGTGCCTGGAGGCGACAGGACTACACTGAAGCTTTCTTT

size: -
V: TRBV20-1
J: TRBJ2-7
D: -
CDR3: CSAPTLTSHEQYF
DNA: TGCAGTGCCCCAACCCTGACTAGTCACGAGCAGTACTTC

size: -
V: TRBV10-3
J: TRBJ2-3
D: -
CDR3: CATMGGRTDTQYF
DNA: TGTGCCACCATGGGGGGTCGGACAGATACGCAGTATTTT

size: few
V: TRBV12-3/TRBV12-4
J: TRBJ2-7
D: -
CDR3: CASGTSYEQYF
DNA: TGTGCCAGCGGCACCTCCTACGAGCAGTACTTC